Listed here is a single T cell receptor (beta chain). The authors prepared the TCRbeta library with unique molecular identifiers. MiXCR, run by TCRdb on the PCR reads, gives a single entry per CDR3 protein. The sample consists of roughly 500,000 distinct CDR3 sequences, around a third of them appearing once. The data were obtained in a study of T-cell reconstitution after alpha-beta-depleted transplantation in children. Germline V gene lookup returns CDR1 DFQATT and CDR2 SNEGSKA (reference sequence). This CDR3 is 16 amino acids long. V lost 5 bases to trimming and J lost 7 bases; unmatched junction nucleotides: 17.

This TCR was recovered from a human donor who donated a stem cell graft to a child with aplastic anemia. The source was PBMCs from the stem cell graft donor, collected from the stem cell graft. V and J are TRBV20-1 and TRBJ2-1; 7 positions agree with TRBD2. CDR3 amino acids: CSAQPDRERGSNEQFF. CDR3 coding DNA: TGCAGTGCTCAACCCGACCGAGAGCGGGGCTCGAATGAGCAGTTCTTC.